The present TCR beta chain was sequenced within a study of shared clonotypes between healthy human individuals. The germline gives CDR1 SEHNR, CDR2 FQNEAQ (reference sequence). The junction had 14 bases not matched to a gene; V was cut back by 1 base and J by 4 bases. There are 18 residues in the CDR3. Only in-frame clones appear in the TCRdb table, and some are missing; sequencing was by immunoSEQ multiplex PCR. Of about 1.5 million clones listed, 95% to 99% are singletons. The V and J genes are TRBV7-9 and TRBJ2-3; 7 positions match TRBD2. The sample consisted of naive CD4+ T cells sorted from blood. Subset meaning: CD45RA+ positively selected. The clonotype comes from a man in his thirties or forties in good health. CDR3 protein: CASSLGRGLAEVADTQYF. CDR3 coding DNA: TGTGCCAGCAGCTTAGGGCGAGGGCTAGCGGAGGTCGCAGATACGCAGTATTTT.